Presented here are 25 T cell receptor beta chains from one specimen sequenced in a study of T cell responses to AZD1222 COVID-19 vaccine (dated by TCRdb to the early 2020s). This specimen's time point label, interpreted: about 28 days (+/-7) after the second vaccine dose. Receptor libraries were prepared by the immunoSEQ multiplex PCR assay. TCRdb provides this immuneACCESS table in a form limited to in-frame rearrangements. Some clones are lacking; in checked studies, under half of them reflect an unresolved V gene, and why the rest are absent is not known. The sample yields 110,000 to 150,000 clones; roughly 90% were counted once. The ten top clones hold approximately 3.5% of the sample. Sequencing used peripheral blood, obtained 28 days after the second AZD1222 dose. Receptors were obtained from an adult who received the AZD1222 COVID-19 vaccine.

The rearrangement links TRBV12-3 or TRBV12-4 to TRBJ1-5; the D gene is possibly TRBD1 (6 bases). The V end was cut by 8 bases, the J end by 4 bases, with 9 bases between. The CDR3 covers 12 residues. The CDR3 here is CASRQANQPQHF. CDR3 in DNA: TGTGCCAGCCGACAGGCGAATCAGCCCCAGCATTTT.

The rearrangement joins TRBV4-3 to TRBJ1-1, with 7 bases matching TRBD1. The CDR3 has 16 residues. In germline, CDR1 is LGHNA, CDR2 YSLEER. V gave up 3 bases and J gave up 3 bases; unmatched junction bases: 10. CDR3 loop: CASSQAETGRYTEAFF. DNA of the CDR3: TGCGCCAGCAGCCAGGCCGAGACAGGGAGGTACACTGAAGCTTTCTTT.

The V call is TRBV10-3, the J call TRBJ1-6; 8 positions match TRBD1. The germline V gene encodes CDR1 ENHRY and CDR2 SYGVKD. This CDR3 comprises 15 residues. The trim removed 6 bases at V and 9 bases at J, leaving 10 bases unmatched. The CDR3 region is CAIREPGQGGSPLHF. CDR3 nucleotides: TGTGCCATCAGGGAACCTGGACAGGGAGGTTCACCCCTCCACTTT.

The J gene is TRBJ2-1, the V gene TRBV9, with 10 bases identical to TRBD2. Unmatched junction bases numbered 3, after V lost 0 bases and J lost 3 bases. Germline V lookup: CDR1 SGDLS, CDR2 YYNGEE. The CDR3 loop spans 16 amino acids. In DNA form, the CDR3 reads TGTGCCAGCAGCGTAGAACCTAGCGGGGGCTACAATGAGCAGTTCTTC. This codes for CASSVEPSGGYNEQFF.

V and J are TRBV4-1 and TRBJ2-7; the match to TRBD1 covers 9 bases. J lost 2 bases, V lost 1 base, and 6 bases had no gene match. Germline assignment: CDR1 MGHRA and CDR2 YSYEKL. CDR3 length: 16 residues. CDR3 DNA sequence: TGCGCCAGCAGCCAAGGCGGCGGGACAGGGACCTACGAGCAGTACTTC. Its protein is CASSQGGGTGTYEQYF.

This rearrangement joins TRBV5-1 to TRBJ1-3, with D uncertain. Germline CDR1 and CDR2: SGHRS and YFSETQ. The CDR3 consists of 13 residues. V was clipped by 6 bases and J by 1 base, with 8 bases between them. DNA of the CDR3: TGCGCCAGCATGCTAGATTCTGGAAACACCATATATTTT. Protein product: CASMLDSGNTIYF. The full variable domain, rest sourced from reference TRBV5-1 and TRBJ1-3, is KAGVTQTPRYLIKTRGQQVTLSCSPISGHRSVSWYQQTPGQGLQFLFEYFSETQRNKGNFPGRFSGRQFSNSRSEMNVSTLELGDSALYLCASMLDSGNTIYFGEGSWLTVV.

This clone came up many times. CDR3 nucleotides: TGCGCCAGCAGCCACCAGGACGGAAACTCTGGGGCCAACGTCCTGACTTTC. Residues: CASSHQDGNSGANVLTF. The V and J genes are TRBV4-3 and TRBJ2-6, with D uncertain. This CDR3 comprises 17 residues. V was cut by 3 bases and J by 0 bases, with 12 bases left in between. The germline gives CDR1 LGHNA, CDR2 YSLEER.

In DNA form, the CDR3 reads TGTGCCAGCAGCTTAGTCGCAGGGGGGCATGGCTACACCTTC. This translates into CASSLVAGGHGYTF. The chain couples TRBV7-2 to TRBJ1-2, with TRBD1 matching over 7 bases. The CDR3 runs to 14 residues. From germline, CDR1 is SGHTA and CDR2 FQGNSA. The V and J ends lost 1 base and 6 bases, in that order; junction bases with no gene match: 5.

The chain recombines TRBV7-8 with TRBJ2-1, with 8 nucleotides matching TRBD2. This CDR3 is built from 16 residues. J was trimmed by 7 bases and V by 5 bases; bases with no gene match: 13. Germline CDR1 SGHVS, CDR2 FQNEAQ. The CDR3 bases are TGTGCCAGCAGCCTTGCGGGGGGCGGGAGGAAGAATGAGCAGTTCTTC. It codes for CASSLAGGGRKNEQFF.

The gene calls are TRBV7-2 and TRBJ1-1; D uncertain. Germline CDR1 SGHTA, CDR2 FQGNSA. Trimming shortened V by 6 bases and J by 6 bases, and 20 bases separated the two germline ends. This CDR3 region has 15 residues. CDR3 loop: CASSSKGRSGAEAFF. CDR3 DNA: TGTGCCAGCAGTTCAAAGGGTCGGAGTGGTGCTGAAGCTTTCTTT.

The V and J genes are TRBV5-1 and TRBJ2-2; no clear D gene. The CDR3 is made up of 14 amino acids. Germline CDR1 is SGHRS and CDR2 is YFSETQ. V shed 0 bases and J shed 6 bases, with 9 bases lying between them. CDR3 nucleotide sequence: TGCGCCAGCAGCTTGGGACCGGCGGCCGGGGAGCTGTTTTTT. Translating gives CASSLGPAAGELFF. Drawing the rest from reference TRBV5-1 and TRBJ2-2, the complete variable domain is KAGVTQTPRYLIKTRGQQVTLSCSPISGHRSVSWYQQTPGQGLQFLFEYFSETQRNKGNFPGRFSGRQFSNSRSEMNVSTLELGDSALYLCASSLGPAAGELFFGEGSRLTVL.

This clone was observed a single time. The V call is TRBV15, the J call TRBJ1-4; D is unclear. Germline assignment: CDR1 LNHNV and CDR2 YYDKDF (reference sequence). The CDR3 totals 12 residues. The V end was cut by 1 base, the J end by 4 bases, with 1 base between. In DNA, the CDR3 is TGTGCCACCAGCAGAGTTAATGAAAAACTGTTTTTT. Its protein product is CATSRVNEKLFF.

The CDR3 coding sequence is TGTGCCATCAGTGATCCGCAGAAAAGGGATCAGCCCCAGCATTTT. Protein product: CAISDPQKRDQPQHF. The chain links TRBV10-3 to TRBJ1-5; D uncertain. The germline V and J ends were trimmed by 3 bases and 5 bases, with 14 bases remaining between them. The germline V gene has CDR1 ENHRY and CDR2 SYGVKD. CDR3 length: 15 residues.

This clone was recorded a few times. Other DNA sequences in the same sample also yield this CDR3. The chain is built from TRBV18 and TRBJ2-7, with a weak D call TRBD1 (6 bases). V lost 0 bases, J lost 2 bases, and 11 bases lay in between. The CDR3 is 15 amino acids. Per the germline V gene, CDR1 is KGHSH and CDR2 is LQKENI. In nucleotides, the CDR3 is TGTGCCAGCTCACCACCGGCAGGGGCGGCCTACGAGCAGTACTTC. Translated, it gives CASSPPAGAAYEQYF.

The chain has TRBV25-1 and TRBJ2-3; the D gene could be TRBD1 or TRBD2 (7 bases each). CDR1 MGHDK and CDR2 SYGVNS come from the germline V gene. This CDR3 comprises 16 residues. The V end was cut by 1 base, the J end by 5 bases, with 16 bases between. The CDR3 reads CASSEWGRGRRDTQYF. As DNA, the CDR3 is TGTGCCAGCAGTGAATGGGGGAGGGGGCGCAGAGATACGCAGTATTTT.

This chain joins TRBV10-3 and TRBJ1-5; 8 nucleotides line up with TRBD1. J gave up 4 bases and V 2 bases, and 7 bases lay outside the gene matches. The V gene's germline CDR1 is ENHRY and CDR2 SYGVKD. The CDR3 is 16 residues long. The DNA for the CDR3 is TGTGCCATCAGTGAGAGCTTTACAGGGGGTAATCAGCCCCAGCATTTT. Amino acid sequence: CAISESFTGGNQPQHF.

The chain has TRBV11-3 and TRBJ2-5; D is unresolved. V gave up 6 bases and J gave up 3 bases, with 11 bases separating them. Germline V gene sequence: CDR1 SGHNT, CDR2 YENEEA. The CDR3 is made up of 13 amino acids. The CDR3 coding sequence is TGTGCCAGCAGTCCCGGGCCAAAAGAGACCCAGTACTTC. Translation: CASSPGPKETQYF.

Notes on this clone: This CDR3 is also generated by other DNA sequences in the sample. J is TRBJ2-7 and V is TRBV7-2; 10 bases agree with TRBD1. CDR3 length equals 14 residues. V shed 1 base, J shed 4 bases, and the junction held 1 base outside the gene matches. CDR1 is SGHTA, CDR2 FQGNSA, per germline. CDR3: CASSLGQGAYEQYF. As DNA, the CDR3 is TGTGCCAGCAGCTTAGGACAGGGGGCTTACGAGCAGTACTTC.

This chain links TRBV28 with TRBJ1-1, with D uncertain. Germline CDR1 and CDR2: MDHEN and SYDVKM. This CDR3 comprises 14 residues. V shed 6 bases and J shed 4 bases, with 15 bases lying between them. CDR3 bases: TGTGCCAGCAGCCTTCGGGCGAGTCGCACTGAAGCTTTCTTT. It translates to CASSLRASRTEAFF.

The rearrangement links TRBV28 to TRBJ1-1; D is ambiguous. Germline CDR1 MDHEN, CDR2 SYDVKM. V lost 7 bases and J 0 bases, leaving 15 bases between the germline ends. The CDR3 is 15 amino acids. The CDR3 is CASNEAGGLNTEAFF. The CDR3 DNA reads TGTGCCAGCAACGAGGCAGGCGGGTTGAACACTGAAGCTTTCTTT.

This clone was found once. V gene TRBV5-1 combines with J gene TRBJ1-3, with 7 bases that match TRBD1. This CDR3 spans 16 amino acids. Germline CDR1 and CDR2: SGHRS and YFSETQ. After removal of 0 bases from V and 3 bases from J, the junction contained 6 bases not matched to a gene. The DNA of the CDR3 is TGCGCCAGCAGCTTGGCCGAGACAGGGTTTGGAAACACCATATATTTT. This gives the protein CASSLAETGFGNTIYF.

The chain joins TRBV19 to TRBJ1-2; no clear D. Trimming cost V 6 bases and J 8 bases, with 10 bases left between them. Germline V gene data show CDR1 as LNHDA and CDR2 as SQIVND (reference sequence). The CDR3 consists of 11 residues. CDR3 amino acids: CASRWVDGYTF. The CDR3 nucleotides are TGTGCCAGTAGATGGGTTGACGGCTACACCTTC.

The J gene is TRBJ1-5, the V gene TRBV9; tentatively, D is TRBD1 (5 bases). Germline lookup yields CDR1 SGDLS and CDR2 YYNGEE. V was clipped by 0 bases and J by 5 bases, with 9 bases between them. This CDR3 has 14 residues. The CDR3, as DNA: TGTGCCAGCAGCGTAGAAGGGACGGATCAGCCCCAGCATTTT. Its protein is CASSVEGTDQPQHF.

The chain uses TRBV6-5 and TRBJ1-6; a possible D gene is TRBD1 (5 bases). This CDR3 contains 15 residues. The germline gives CDR1 MNHEY, CDR2 SVGAGI. Trimming took 6 bases from V and 7 from J, leaving 16 bases between them. The CDR3 DNA is TGTGCCAGCAGCCGCATGGGGGTTGGGAATTCACCCCTCCACTTT. It translates to CASSRMGVGNSPLHF.

This sequence joins TRBV4-3 and TRBJ2-1, with 11 bases identical to TRBD2. The CDR3 consists of 16 residues. Germline CDR1 LGHNA, CDR2 YSLEER. V gave up 1 base and J gave up 8 bases; unmatched junction bases: 7. CDR3: CASSQGSGRAFDEQFF. The DNA for the CDR3 is TGCGCCAGCAGCCAAGGTAGCGGGAGGGCCTTTGATGAGCAGTTCTTC.